The entry that follows covers one T cell receptor (beta chain) sequence. Its target is not known. The same CDR3 arises from other DNA sequences in this sample as well. Purity of each sorted population was above 98%. These data originate in a study of beta chain features in type 1 diabetes. Study observations and caveats: cDNA sequencing could over-represent cells with high TCR expression. Compared to healthy donors, patients appeared to have naive, central memory and Treg TCRB repertoires that were more alike. At VDJ recombination sites, type 1 diabetes patients had fewer insertions and more deleted nucleotides.

The whole isolated RNA underwent reverse transcription, so sequencing captured expressed TCRB transcripts. Clones were read by immunoSEQ multiplex PCR, and TCRdb kept only the in-frame ones, dropping some. The sample lists fewer than 900,000 clones, roughly a sixth occurring once. The CDR3 extends over 13 amino acids. CDR1 is SGHTA, CDR2 FQGNSA, per germline. Trimming shortened V by 5 bases and J by 1 base, and 8 bases separated the two germline ends. This rearrangement joins TRBV7-2 to TRBJ1-1; D not certain. The receptor was derived from a young woman in good health. The sample comprised naive CD4+ T cells from blood. CDR3 protein: CASSLRGNTEAFF. DNA for the CDR3: TGTGCCAGCAGCCTTAGAGGGAACACTGAAGCTTTCTTT.